Given below is one T cell receptor (beta chain) in context. Its specificity is unknown. In nominal health when sampled, donors likely had unrecorded immune exposures nonetheless. Nobody recorded the CMV serostatus of this donor. This record belongs to a study of cytomegalovirus exposure and HLA in healthy donors. General study results and limits: It was fewer than 200 TCR beta chains that were listed as cytomegalovirus-associated.

Looked up from germline, CDR1 is DFQATT and CDR2 is SNEGSKA (reference sequence). V lost 7 bases to trimming and J lost 5 bases, with 9 bases between them. The CDR3 is made up of 11 amino acids. Primers for the PCR totalled 60 Vbeta and 13 Jbeta. The method was immunoSEQ multiplex PCR; TCRdb's version includes in-frame clones alone and lacks a portion of them. The sample holds 130,000 to 150,000 clones, 73% seen once. This chain uses TRBV20-1 with TRBJ2-1; D uncertain. The sequencing sample was made of PBMCs. This clonotype was sampled from a human donor in good health. The CDR3 spells CSVKPNNEQFF. In nucleotides, the CDR3 is TGCAGTGTTAAGCCGAACAATGAGCAGTTCTTC.